These T cell receptor beta chains were read from a single sample in a study of blood T cell repertoires in COVID-19. The table came from immunoSEQ multiplex PCR; TCRdb's copy has only in-frame clones and leaves some out. The sample lists just under 350,000 clones; about 90% were seen once. The sample taken for sequencing was peripheral blood. These TCRs come from a woman between 18 and 29 years old who had recovered from COVID-19. Both conserved end residues are part of each CDR3. The order of the fields is CDR3 length, V gene, D gene, J gene, clone size, CDR3 protein, CDR3 DNA. A D gene is named only where the DNA matches it firmly. Expanded clones are given a class, and other clones once, few, many or no size at all.

>13|TRBV11-3|-|TRBJ2-6|-
CASSEAGANVLTF
TGTGCCAGCAGCGAGGCTGGGGCCAACGTCCTGACTTTC
>15|TRBV11-2|TRBD2|TRBJ2-3|-
CASSLELAGAGTQYF
TGTGCCAGCAGCTTAGAACTAGCGGGAGCCGGTACGCAGTATTTT
>12|TRBV20-1|-|TRBJ1-2|-
CSASPRGYGYTF
TGCAGTGCTAGTCCCCGGGGCTATGGCTACACCTTC
>13|TRBV29-1|-|TRBJ2-1|-
CSVESSIHNEQFF
TGCAGCGTTGAAAGCTCCATCCACAATGAGCAGTTCTTC
>11|TRBV9|-|TRBJ1-2|few
CASSVAQDYTF
TGTGCCAGCAGCGTAGCCCAGGACTACACCTTC
>11|TRBV10-2|-|TRBJ1-2|-
CASSGVGGYTF
TGCGCCAGCAGTGGAGTGGGCGGCTACACCTTC
>15|TRBV2|-|TRBJ1-6|once
CASSKESSYNSPLHF
TGTGCCAGCAGTAAGGAGAGCTCCTATAATTCACCCCTCCACTTT
>15|TRBV4-3|-|TRBJ2-1|-
CASSQDWARRNEQFF
TGCGCCAGCAGCCAAGATTGGGCACGACGAAATGAGCAGTTCTTC
>14|TRBV2|-|TRBJ1-1|-
CASSGGAVPGEAFF
TGTGCCAGCAGTGGCGGGGCGGTTCCTGGTGAAGCTTTCTTT
>16|TRBV13|TRBD1|TRBJ2-1|-
CASSSQGQSQYNEQFF
TGTGCCAGCAGCTCGCAGGGACAGTCCCAATACAATGAGCAGTTCTTC